These 25 T cell receptor beta chains were sequenced from one sample in a study of blood T cell repertoires in COVID-19. Generated by immunoSEQ multiplex PCR, the TCRdb table keeps only in-frame clones and is missing some. The sample contains nearly 300,000 clones, roughly 86% of which appear only once. What was sequenced was PBMCs or T cells enriched from blood (not recorded which). The receptors originated from a woman in her forties or fifties who had been exposed to COVID-19.

This chain connects TRBV4-1 to TRBJ2-7; D not certain. Germline CDR1 reads MGHRA; CDR2 reads YSYEKL. Trimming removed 0 bases at V and 1 base at J, with 10 bases between. The CDR3 runs 15 residues. The CDR3 sequence: CASSQENGGSYEQYF. The CDR3 region has the DNA TGCGCCAGCAGCCAAGAGAACGGTGGTTCCTACGAGCAGTACTTC.

The chain carries TRBV2 and TRBJ2-7, with TRBD1 matching over 8 bases. Germline CDR1 reads SNHLY; CDR2 reads FYNNEI. V gave up 4 bases and J gave up 2 bases; unmatched junction bases: 7. The CDR3 is made up of 15 amino acids. The CDR3 spells CASSGGDRNPYEQYF. In nucleotides, the CDR3 is TGTGCCAGCAGTGGCGGGGACAGGAACCCCTACGAGCAGTACTTC.

This chain joins TRBV18 and TRBJ1-4; 7 positions match TRBD1. The CDR3 spans 16 residues. Germline V gene lookup returns CDR1 KGHSH and CDR2 LQKENI. J gave up 8 bases and V 4 bases, and 13 bases lay outside the gene matches. Here the CDR3 reads CASSLQRTGQNEKLFF. The CDR3 nucleotides read TGTGCCAGCTCACTTCAACGGACAGGACAGAACGAAAAACTGTTTTTT.

This chain uses TRBV27 with TRBJ1-2; maybe TRBD1 (6 bases). The length of the CDR3 is 13 residues. Between the trimmed V and J ends, which lost 6 bases and 2 bases, there was a span of 10 bases. Germline assignment: CDR1 MNHEY and CDR2 SMNVEV (reference sequence). The CDR3 DNA reads TGTGCCAGCAGGAGGACAGAGAACTATGGCTACACCTTC. Translating it yields CASRRTENYGYTF.

This clone was counted between two and nine times. The CDR3 region has the DNA TGTGCCAGCAGCCCGACAGGGGTAGGAAACACCATATATTTT. Translated: CASSPTGVGNTIYF. The chain recombines TRBV2 with TRBJ1-3; 8 bases map to TRBD1. V was clipped by 6 bases and J by 4 bases; unmatched bases: 5. The CDR3 contains 14 residues. The germline gives CDR1 SNHLY, CDR2 FYNNEI.

V is TRBV28 and J is TRBJ1-2; D is perhaps TRBD1 (6 bases). The CDR3 runs 14 residues. CDR1 is MDHEN, CDR2 SYDVKM, per germline. Between the trimmed V and J ends, which lost 4 bases and 4 bases, there was a span of 13 bases. Here the CDR3 reads CASSSYRTVYGYTF. CDR3 DNA: TGTGCCAGCAGTTCCTACCGGACAGTCTATGGCTACACCTTC.

The rearrangement uses TRBV3-1 (or the pseudogene TRBV3-2) and TRBJ1-2; 9 bases are a match to TRBD1. Trimming took 5 bases from V and 0 from J; bases not matched to a gene: 4. Germline V gives CDR1 LGHDT, CDR2 YNNKEL (reference sequence). This CDR3 contains 15 residues. The CDR3 loop reads CASSVRDRANYGYTF. The CDR3 region has the DNA TGTGCCAGCAGCGTCCGGGACAGGGCTAACTATGGCTACACCTTC.

The chain uses TRBV7-2 and TRBJ2-1, with TRBD1 matching 11 bases. Germline trimming cut 1 base from V and 9 bases from J; bases unmatched to any gene: 5. CDR1 is SGHTA and CDR2 is FQGNSA in the germline V gene. This CDR3 has 15 amino acids. For the CDR3, the DNA is TGTGCCAGCAGCTTAGGGGACAGGGGGTTGGGTGAGCAGTTCTTC. Residues: CASSLGDRGLGEQFF.

This chain uses TRBV4-1 with TRBJ2-7; TRBD2 is a possible D gene (6 bases). The V gene's germline CDR1 is MGHRA and CDR2 YSYEKL. Trimming removed 1 base from V and 6 bases from J, with 13 bases in between. The CDR3 loop spans 14 amino acids. CDR3 amino acids: CASSQAVGGTEQYF. The CDR3 DNA reads as TGCGCCAGCAGCCAAGCCGTCGGAGGGACCGAGCAGTACTTC.

This chain connects TRBV3-1 (or the pseudogene TRBV3-2) to TRBJ2-1; perhaps TRBD2 as D (6 bases). Germline V gives CDR1 LGHDT, CDR2 YNNKEL (reference sequence). Trimming took off 9 bases at V and 0 bases at J, with 9 bases between the two ends. There are 13 residues in the CDR3. The CDR3 loop reads CASLAVSYNEQFF. CDR3 coding DNA: TGTGCCAGTTTAGCGGTCTCCTACAATGAGCAGTTCTTC.

CDR3 nucleotide sequence: TGTGCCAGTAGTATAGCAGGAGCCAAAAACATTCAGTACTTC. It is translated as CASSIAGAKNIQYF. The chain uses TRBV19 and TRBJ2-4; D remains ambiguous. Germline loops: CDR1 LNHDA, CDR2 SQIVND (reference sequence). V lost 1 base to trimming and J lost 0 bases, with 4 bases between them. CDR3 length: 14 residues.

The chain combines TRBV28 with TRBJ1-2; D is unclear. Deletions cut 4 bases from V and 6 bases from J, with 9 bases between. The CDR3 contains 12 residues. CDR1 is MDHEN and CDR2 is SYDVKM in the germline V gene. CDR3 DNA: TGTGCCAGCAGTTCCTCACTGGATGGCTACACCTTC. Amino acid sequence: CASSSSLDGYTF.

CDR3 DNA sequence: TGTGCCAGCAGCGTAGGACCGGGGTTCAATCAGCCCCAGCATTTT. Its protein product is CASSVGPGFNQPQHF. The rearrangement uses TRBV9 and TRBJ1-5, with D uncertain. CDR1 is SGDLS and CDR2 is YYNGEE in the germline V gene. The CDR3 length is 15 residues. V lost 0 bases, J lost 3 bases, and 10 bases lay in between.

This clone was found once. This chain links TRBV3-1 (or the pseudogene TRBV3-2) with TRBJ1-4; the match to TRBD1 covers 9 bases. Germline lookup yields CDR1 LGHDT and CDR2 YNNKEL (reference sequence). J was trimmed by 5 bases and V by 5 bases; bases with no gene match: 3. The CDR3 totals 14 residues. The CDR3 region has the DNA TGTGCCAGCAGCGAGGGACAGGGAAATGAAAAACTGTTTTTT. It codes for CASSEGQGNEKLFF.

V is TRBV4-2 and J is TRBJ2-5; 9 bases match TRBD2. In germline, CDR1 is LGHNA, CDR2 YNFKEQ. This CDR3 has 16 amino acids. V dropped 0 bases and J dropped 5; count of bases not matched to a gene: 7. The CDR3 coding sequence is TGTGCCAGCAGCCAAGATTTGCGGGGGGGCCTGGAGACCCAGTACTTC. It encodes CASSQDLRGGLETQYF.

The CDR3 DNA is TGTGCCAGTAGTATCGGCTCGGGGGCTAACTATGGCTACACCTTC. This sequence encodes CASSIGSGANYGYTF. This chain uses TRBV19 with TRBJ1-2; D is possibly TRBD1 (5 bases). Deletions cut 3 bases from V and 0 bases from J, with 11 bases between. The CDR3 covers 15 residues. From germline, CDR1 is LNHDA and CDR2 SQIVND (reference sequence).

A remark on this clone: Germline is not matched at one junction end, which may reflect a read error. The rearrangement links TRBV12-3 or TRBV12-4 to TRBJ1-1; D possibly corresponds to TRBD1 (5 bases). This CDR3 is built from 10 residues. The DNA of the CDR3 is TGTGCCAGCTCCCCCCTTCCGGGGGGATTT. Translation: CASSPLPGGF.

In its sample, this clone was seen once. The rearrangement links TRBV29-1 to TRBJ1-1; 7 bases are a match to TRBD1. The CDR3 runs to 13 residues. The V segment lost 7 bases and the J segment 3 bases; nucleotides outside the gene matches: 8. Germline assignment: CDR1 SQVTM and CDR2 ANQGSEA. CDR3 in DNA: TGCAGCGCACAGGGGATGGTGTACACTGAAGCTTTCTTT. This translates into CSAQGMVYTEAFF.

The rearrangement joins TRBV6-5 to TRBJ2-2; 9 bases are shared with TRBD2. The V segment lost 6 bases and the J segment 8 bases; nucleotides outside the gene matches: 10. The CDR3 has 15 amino acids. CDR1 is MNHEY, CDR2 SVGAGI, per germline. The CDR3 reads CASSSSGAGGGELFF. The CDR3 DNA reads TGTGCCAGCAGCTCTAGCGGGGCCGGTGGGGGGGAGCTGTTTTTT.

V gene TRBV2 combines with J gene TRBJ1-1; 7 nucleotides agree with TRBD1. V lost 2 bases, J lost 11 bases, and 8 bases stayed unmatched. Germline values: CDR1 SNHLY, CDR2 FYNNEI. This CDR3 comprises 13 residues. The chain's CDR3 is CASSESGTARAFF. The CDR3 DNA reads TGTGCCAGCAGTGAAAGTGGGACAGCTCGGGCTTTCTTT.

This rearrangement joins TRBV27 to TRBJ1-6, with 7 bases fitting TRBD1. The ends lost 2 bases at V and 8 bases at J; junction bases unmatched: 12. The germline V gene encodes CDR1 MNHEY and CDR2 SMNVEV (reference sequence). The CDR3 sequence is 17 residues long. The CDR3 loop is CASSLTPPGQRYSPLHF. CDR3 DNA: TGTGCCAGCAGTTTAACACCCCCGGGACAGAGATATTCACCCCTCCACTTT.

The chain joins TRBV21-1 to TRBJ1-5; the D call in the table, TRBD1, was not verified against the DNA. TRBV21-1 is a pseudogene segment. This CDR3 spans 16 amino acids. CDR3 sequence (DNA): TGTGCCAGCAGCAAAGTGAGGGGGCGAGGTCCGCAGCCCCAGCATTTT. Protein product: CASSKVRGRGPQPQHF.

V usage is TRBV19 and J usage is TRBJ1-1; D gene uncertain. The CDR3 length is 13 residues. Trimming stripped 3 bases from V and 5 bases from J, with 10 bases between. The germline V gene encodes CDR1 LNHDA and CDR2 SQIVND (reference sequence). Here the CDR3 DNA reads TGTGCCAGTAGTATTGCATCGGGGACTGAAGCTTTCTTT. Residues: CASSIASGTEAFF.

This chain uses TRBV4-1 with TRBJ2-3; TRBD2 might be the D (6 bases). The V end was cut by 1 base, the J end by 4 bases, with 21 bases between. The CDR3 has 18 residues. Germline CDR1 is MGHRA and CDR2 is YSYEKL. The CDR3 nucleotides read TGCGCCAGCAGCCAAGGATCGCACCGCGGCGGGGTCGCAGATACGCAGTATTTT. Its translation is CASSQGSHRGGVADTQYF.

V and J are TRBV19 and TRBJ2-7; the D gene is possibly TRBD1 (6 bases). CDR1 LNHDA and CDR2 SQIVND come from the germline V gene (reference sequence). V lost 4 bases and J lost 1, with 14 bases in between. The length of the CDR3 is 15 residues. The CDR3 DNA follows: TGTGCCAGTAGTACCCGTCAGGGGCTTTCCTACGAGCAGTACTTC. This codes for CASSTRQGLSYEQYF. The full variable domain, rest sourced from reference TRBV19 and TRBJ2-7, is DGGITQSPKYLFRKEGQNVTLSCEQNLNHDAMYWYRQDPGQGLRLIYYSQIVNDFQKGDIAEGYSVSREKKESFPLTVTSAQKNPTAFYLCASSTRQGLSYEQYFGPGTRLTVT.